This record covers a single T cell receptor (beta chain). The assay, immunoSEQ v3.0, was run at survey level. It was roughly 35,000-50,000 T-cell genomes per sample that sequencing targeted. Clones were read by immunoSEQ multiplex PCR, and TCRdb kept only the in-frame ones, dropping some. The table records over 30,000 clones, about 85% of them present only once. The data were taken from a study of long-term antiretroviral therapy in people with HIV. The length of the CDR3 is 13 residues. V lost 8 bases and J 3 bases, leaving 11 bases between the germline ends. Germline lookup yields CDR1 MDHEN and CDR2 SYDVKM. Cryopreserved PBMC, at about 0.85-11 million per sample, were present before DNA extraction.

The sequence was collected from a man between 18 and 29 years old with HIV. This chain links TRBV28 with TRBJ2-1; tentative D call: TRBD1 (5 bases). This specimen consisted of unsorted PBMCs, obtained 1.9 years after starting antiretroviral therapy. The CDR3 region is CASSVDNYNEQFF. CDR3 DNA sequence: TGTGCCAGCTCCGTGGACAACTACAATGAGCAGTTCTTC.